Described below is a single T cell receptor beta chain sequence and its context. TCRdb's copy holds only in-frame clones and misses some; the assay was immunoSEQ multiplex PCR. This sample yields fewer than 45,000 clones, of which about 86% are seen a single time; about a tenth belongs to the top ten. This sample is drawn from a study of lymphopenia after photon versus proton radiotherapy. Deletions cut 3 bases from V and 9 bases from J, with 12 bases between. This CDR3 comprises 13 residues. Germline lookup yields CDR1 SEHNR and CDR2 FQNEAQ (reference sequence). The origin of this receptor is a woman in her 70s with pancreatic cancer. Some clones in this sample may be carry-over from other donors' samples. Material: peripheral blood, obtained from a patient treated with proton-based radiotherapy. The chain couples TRBV7-9 to TRBJ1-5; no clear D. The CDR3 loop reads CASSFGEDRPQHF. CDR3 DNA: TGTGCCAGCAGCTTTGGAGAGGATAGGCCCCAGCATTTT.